This TCR beta chain was sequenced during a study of blood T cell repertoires in COVID-19. About the research overall: The United States, Italy and Spain supplied acute and convalescent COVID-19 samples. T cells, B-cell-depleted T cells, or PBMCs supplied cDNA or gDNA.

In the original workflow: The authors estimated nucleated cell counts from reference gene primer amplification. Sequencing was performed with immunoSEQ multiplex PCR; in TCRdb, only in-frame clones are kept and a portion is missing. V and J calls and clone size come straight from that table; D and trimming were deduced from the DNA. Counted here are around 50,000 clones, roughly nine tenths occurring once; the ten biggest clones make up 19%. Sequenced sample: peripheral blood. The receptor comes from a man aged 70-80 years with active COVID-19.

The CDR3 DNA sequence: TGTGCCAGCAGTTCCCGTTCAGGGGTTGGCAATCAGCCCCAGCATTTT. Translating it yields CASSSRSGVGNQPQHF. This chain uses TRBV6-6 with TRBJ1-5; a possible D gene is TRBD1 (6 bases). V was clipped by 4 bases and J by 2 bases, with 15 bases between them. Germline CDR1 MNHNY, CDR2 SVGAGI (reference sequence). This CDR3 is 16 amino acids long.